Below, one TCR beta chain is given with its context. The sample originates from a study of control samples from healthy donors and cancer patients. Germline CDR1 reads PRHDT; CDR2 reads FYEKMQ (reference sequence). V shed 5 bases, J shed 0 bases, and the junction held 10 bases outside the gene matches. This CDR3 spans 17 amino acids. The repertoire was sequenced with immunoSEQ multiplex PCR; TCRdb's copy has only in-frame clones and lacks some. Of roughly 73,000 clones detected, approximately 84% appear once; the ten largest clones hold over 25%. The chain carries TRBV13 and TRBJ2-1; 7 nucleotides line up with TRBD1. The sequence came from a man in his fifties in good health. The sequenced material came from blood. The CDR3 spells CASSVRTGTYSYNEQFF. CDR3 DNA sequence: TGTGCCAGCAGCGTCCGGACAGGTACATACTCCTACAATGAGCAGTTCTTC.